These T cell receptor beta chains were read from a single sample in a study of EBV T-cell therapy then PD-1 blockade in nasopharyngeal carcinoma. No antigen has been assigned to these receptors. The repertoire was sequenced with immunoSEQ multiplex PCR; TCRdb's copy has only in-frame clones and lacks some. The repertoire holds around 23,000 clones, with over 75% as singletons. This sample comprised CD8+ T cells from blood, obtained around day 60 from a patient whose treatment included autologous EBV-specific T cells and nivolumab. Source of these receptors: a man aged 40-55 years with nasopharyngeal carcinoma. The CDR3 runs from the conserved cysteine through the conserved F or W. D genes are given only for firm matches. Only part of the rows carry a size: once, few, many, or a class if the clone is expanded.

CDR3aa: CASSEEGSGGTEAFF
CDR3nt: TGTGCCAGCAGTGAAGAAGGGTCGGGGGGCACTGAAGCTTTCTTT
v_gene: TRBV6-1
abundance: once
d_gene: NA
j_gene: TRBJ1-1

CDR3aa: CASSRDYPGYGYTF
CDR3nt: TGTGCCAGCAGTAGGGACTACCCTGGCTATGGCTACACCTTC
v_gene: TRBV28
abundance: NA
d_gene: NA
j_gene: TRBJ1-2

CDR3aa: CASSDSGGGGRWYEQYF
CDR3nt: TGTGCCAGCAGTGACTCAGGGGGCGGGGGGCGATGGTACGAGCAGTACTTC
v_gene: TRBV6-4
abundance: few
d_gene: NA
j_gene: TRBJ2-7

CDR3aa: CASSRRQAYYEQYF
CDR3nt: TGTGCCAGTAGTAGGAGACAGGCTTACTACGAGCAGTACTTC
v_gene: TRBV19
abundance: few
d_gene: NA
j_gene: TRBJ2-7

CDR3aa: CASSTTFQGTQYF
CDR3nt: TGTGCCAGTAGTACGACCTTCCAAGGGACCCAGTACTTC
v_gene: TRBV19
abundance: NA
d_gene: NA
j_gene: TRBJ2-5

CDR3aa: CASSLQQSYTF
CDR3nt: TGTGCCAGCAGCCTACAGCAAAGCTACACCTTC
v_gene: TRBV7-9
abundance: NA
d_gene: NA
j_gene: TRBJ1-2

CDR3aa: CASSELAEGTDTQYF
CDR3nt: TGTGCCAGCAGTGAACTAGCGGAGGGTACAGATACGCAGTATTTT
v_gene: TRBV6-1
abundance: NA
d_gene: TRBD2
j_gene: TRBJ2-3

CDR3aa: CASSPTGGEGEKLFF
CDR3nt: TGTGCCAGCAGTCCCACGGGGGGAGAGGGTGAAAAACTGTTTTTT
v_gene: TRBV28
abundance: NA
d_gene: NA
j_gene: TRBJ1-4

CDR3aa: CASGNTGELFF
CDR3nt: TGTGCCAGCGGAAACACCGGGGAGCTGTTTTTT
v_gene: TRBV5-4
abundance: NA
d_gene: NA
j_gene: TRBJ2-2

CDR3aa: CASSATGENTEAFF
CDR3nt: TGTGCCAGCAGTGCAACCGGGGAGAACACTGAAGCTTTCTTT
v_gene: TRBV6-2/TRBV6-3
abundance: NA
d_gene: NA
j_gene: TRBJ1-1

CDR3aa: CASSLIGTREETQYF
CDR3nt: TGTGCCAGCAGCTTAATAGGGACAAGAGAAGAGACCCAGTACTTC
v_gene: TRBV7-3
abundance: NA
d_gene: NA
j_gene: TRBJ2-5

CDR3aa: CASSQTRAGAEAFF
CDR3nt: TGTGCCAGCAGCCAAACGAGGGCGGGAGCTGAAGCTTTCTTT
v_gene: TRBV3-1/TRBV3-2
abundance: NA
d_gene: NA
j_gene: TRBJ1-1

CDR3aa: CASSLAVGGGTEAFF
CDR3nt: TGCGCCAGCAGCTTGGCAGTCGGGGGCGGCACTGAAGCTTTCTTT
v_gene: TRBV5-1
abundance: NA
d_gene: NA
j_gene: TRBJ1-1

CDR3aa: CASTSEGPEQYF
CDR3nt: TGTGCCAGCACTTCCGAGGGACCCGAGCAGTACTTC
v_gene: TRBV9
abundance: NA
d_gene: NA
j_gene: TRBJ2-7

CDR3aa: CASSAGGGPGNTIYF
CDR3nt: TGTGCCAGCAGCGCTGGAGGGGGACCTGGAAACACCATATATTTT
v_gene: TRBV9
abundance: once
d_gene: NA
j_gene: TRBJ1-3

CDR3aa: CASSFQGASSYEQYF
CDR3nt: TGTGCCAGCAGCTTCCAGGGGGCGAGTAGCTACGAGCAGTACTTC
v_gene: TRBV7-2
abundance: NA
d_gene: TRBD1
j_gene: TRBJ2-7

CDR3aa: CASSVAGLTQETQYF
CDR3nt: TGTGCCAGCAGCGTAGCTGGCCTAACCCAAGAGACCCAGTACTTC
v_gene: TRBV9
abundance: once
d_gene: NA
j_gene: TRBJ2-5

CDR3aa: CASSLVGAATNEKLFF
CDR3nt: TGTGCCAGCAGTTTAGTGGGGGCCGCAACTAATGAAAAACTGTTTTTT
v_gene: TRBV28
abundance: NA
d_gene: NA
j_gene: TRBJ1-4

CDR3aa: CASWDRADTQYF
CDR3nt: TGTGCCAGTTGGGACAGGGCAGATACGCAGTATTTT
v_gene: TRBV19
abundance: NA
d_gene: TRBD1
j_gene: TRBJ2-3

CDR3aa: CASSQTGLYGYTF
CDR3nt: TGCGCCAGCAGCCAAACAGGGTTATATGGCTACACCTTC
v_gene: TRBV4-1
abundance: NA
d_gene: NA
j_gene: TRBJ1-2

CDR3aa: CASSVGTARAPLHF
CDR3nt: TGTGCCAGCAGCGTTGGGACGGCTCGGGCACCCCTCCACTTT
v_gene: TRBV9
abundance: many
d_gene: NA
j_gene: TRBJ1-6

CDR3aa: CASSVVHTNTGELFF
CDR3nt: TGTGCCAGCAGCGTAGTACACACGAACACCGGGGAGCTGTTTTTT
v_gene: TRBV9
abundance: NA
d_gene: NA
j_gene: TRBJ2-2

CDR3aa: CASSRRTEAFF
CDR3nt: TGTGCCAGCAGTCGGAGGACTGAAGCTTTCTTT
v_gene: TRBV6-6
abundance: NA
d_gene: NA
j_gene: TRBJ1-1

CDR3aa: CASSPGGGYEQYF
CDR3nt: TGCGCCAGCAGCCCCGGTGGAGGCTACGAGCAGTACTTC
v_gene: TRBV4-1
abundance: NA
d_gene: NA
j_gene: TRBJ2-7

CDR3aa: CSAILAFNTDTQYF
CDR3nt: TGCAGCGCGATTTTGGCGTTCAATACAGATACGCAGTATTTT
v_gene: TRBV29-1
abundance: NA
d_gene: NA
j_gene: TRBJ2-3

CDR3aa: CASSLTGFGQPQHF
CDR3nt: TGTGCCAGCAGCTTAACTGGCTTTGGTCAGCCCCAGCATTTT
v_gene: TRBV7-8
abundance: NA
d_gene: NA
j_gene: TRBJ1-5

CDR3aa: CSAGWGAEQFF
CDR3nt: TGCAGTGCTGGGTGGGGGGCGGAGCAGTTCTTC
v_gene: TRBV20-1
abundance: NA
d_gene: NA
j_gene: TRBJ2-1

CDR3aa: CASSHGSGKDEQFF
CDR3nt: TGCGCCAGCAGCCATGGTTCCGGAAAGGATGAGCAGTTCTTC
v_gene: TRBV4-1
abundance: NA
d_gene: NA
j_gene: TRBJ2-1

CDR3aa: CASQKGISYEQYF
CDR3nt: TGTGCCAGTCAAAAAGGGATCTCCTACGAGCAGTACTTC
v_gene: TRBV6-5
abundance: NA
d_gene: NA
j_gene: TRBJ2-7

CDR3aa: CASSAGTGERNEQFF
CDR3nt: TGTGCCAGCAGTGCCGGGACAGGGGAGAGGAATGAGCAGTTCTTC
v_gene: TRBV6-4
abundance: NA
d_gene: TRBD1
j_gene: TRBJ2-1

CDR3aa: CASSLAAMGTYEQYF
CDR3nt: TGTGCCAGCAGCTTAGCGGCGATGGGCACCTACGAGCAGTACTTC
v_gene: TRBV7-8
abundance: NA
d_gene: NA
j_gene: TRBJ2-7

CDR3aa: CASSEGQTYEQYF
CDR3nt: TGTGCCAGCAGTGAAGGTCAGACCTACGAGCAGTACTTC
v_gene: TRBV6-1
abundance: NA
d_gene: NA
j_gene: TRBJ2-7

CDR3aa: CASSEASGAYEQYF
CDR3nt: TGTGCCAGCAGTGAAGCTAGCGGAGCCTACGAGCAGTACTTC
v_gene: TRBV2
abundance: NA
d_gene: NA
j_gene: TRBJ2-7

CDR3aa: CASSQAGSADFYEQYF
CDR3nt: TGTGCCAGCAGCCAAGCAGGGTCAGCGGATTTCTACGAGCAGTACTTC
v_gene: TRBV3-1/TRBV3-2
abundance: NA
d_gene: NA
j_gene: TRBJ2-7

CDR3aa: CASRRLLTGDANTGELFF
CDR3nt: TGTGCCAGCAGACGATTACTGACAGGGGACGCGAACACCGGGGAGCTGTTTTTT
v_gene: TRBV5-4
abundance: NA
d_gene: TRBD1
j_gene: TRBJ2-2

CDR3aa: CASGRGGGTEAFF
CDR3nt: TGTGCCAGCGGCAGGGGAGGAGGCACTGAAGCTTTCTTT
v_gene: TRBV6-5
abundance: NA
d_gene: NA
j_gene: TRBJ1-1

CDR3aa: CASSSSSYEQYF
CDR3nt: TGTGCCAGCAGCTCGAGCTCCTACGAGCAGTACTTC
v_gene: TRBV5-5
abundance: NA
d_gene: NA
j_gene: TRBJ2-7

CDR3aa: CASSYGTSDTGELFF
CDR3nt: TGTGCCAGCAGTTACGGGACTAGCGACACCGGGGAGCTGTTTTTT
v_gene: TRBV6-5
abundance: NA
d_gene: TRBD2
j_gene: TRBJ2-2

CDR3aa: CASSPDLNSGNTIYF
CDR3nt: TGTGCCAGCAGCCCGGACCTAAACTCTGGAAACACCATATATTTT
v_gene: TRBV9
abundance: NA
d_gene: NA
j_gene: TRBJ1-3